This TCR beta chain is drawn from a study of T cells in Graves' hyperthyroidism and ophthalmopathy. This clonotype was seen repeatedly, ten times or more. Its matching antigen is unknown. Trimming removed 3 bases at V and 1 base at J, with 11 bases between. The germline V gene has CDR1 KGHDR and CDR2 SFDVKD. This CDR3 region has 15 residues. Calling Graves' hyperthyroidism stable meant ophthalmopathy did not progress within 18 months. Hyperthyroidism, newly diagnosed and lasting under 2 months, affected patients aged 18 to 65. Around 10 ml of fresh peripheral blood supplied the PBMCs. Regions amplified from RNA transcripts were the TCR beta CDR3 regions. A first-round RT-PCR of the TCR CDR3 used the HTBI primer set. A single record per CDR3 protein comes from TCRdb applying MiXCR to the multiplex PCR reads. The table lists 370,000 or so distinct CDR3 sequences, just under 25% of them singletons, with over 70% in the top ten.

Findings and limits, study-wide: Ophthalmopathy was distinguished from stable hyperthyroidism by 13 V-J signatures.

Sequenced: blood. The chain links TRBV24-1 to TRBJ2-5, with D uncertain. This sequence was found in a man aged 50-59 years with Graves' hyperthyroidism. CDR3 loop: CATSDPDGSQETQYF. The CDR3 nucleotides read TGTGCCACCAGTGATCCGGACGGATCCCAAGAGACCCAGTACTTC.